This entry lists 20 T cell receptor beta chains sequenced from one sample in a study of a mutant IDH1 vaccine in newly diagnosed glioma. Produced via immunoSEQ multiplex PCR; TCRdb's table is partial and in-frame only. The sample comprises around 130,000 clones, about 80% of which are singletons, and under 5.5% rests with the top ten. For these receptors, no antigen is known. Indicated time point: week 11, during vaccination. What each vaccine dose contained was 300 ug of mutant IDH1 20-mer peptide, accompanied by topical imiquimod. The specimen comprised PBMCs, sampled from a glioma patient whose treatment included an IDH1 peptide vaccine. These receptors were obtained from a man aged 35 to 55 with glioma.

The chain couples TRBV19 to TRBJ2-5; D might be TRBD2 (6 bases). Trimming removed 6 bases at V and 2 bases at J, with 16 bases between. Germline V gene lookup returns CDR1 LNHDA and CDR2 SQIVND (reference sequence). This CDR3 spans 15 amino acids. CDR3 in amino acids: CASRREGTGQETQYF. The CDR3 nucleotides are TGTGCCAGTAGGAGAGAAGGGACTGGGCAAGAGACCCAGTACTTC. The full variable domain, its missing parts supplied by reference TRBV19 and TRBJ2-5, is DGGITQSPKYLFRKEGQNVTLSCEQNLNHDAMYWYRQDPGQGLRLIYYSQIVNDFQKGDIAEGYSVSREKKESFPLTVTSAQKNPTAFYLCASRREGTGQETQYFGPGTRLLVL.

Of note for this clone: Its ends do not fully match the called genes, so a read error is possible. This chain connects TRBV2 to TRBJ2-3; D is perhaps TRBD1 (7 bases). The germline V gene encodes CDR1 SNHLY and CDR2 FYNNEI. The CDR3 is 14 residues long. DNA of the CDR3: TGTGCCAGCTCGCGGGACAGCTTCACAGGTACGCAGTATTTT. Its protein product is CASSRDSFTGTQYF.

The chain employs TRBV19 and TRBJ1-2; D call uncertain. The CDR3 length is 13 residues. The germline V and J ends were trimmed by 2 bases and 5 bases, with 9 bases remaining between them. CDR1 and CDR2 from the germline V gene are LNHDA and SQIVND (reference sequence). CDR3 amino acids: CASSIIYEYGYTF. As DNA, the CDR3 is TGTGCCAGTAGTATAATTTACGAATATGGCTACACCTTC.

The V gene is TRBV18, the J gene TRBJ2-7; no reliable D call. Germline CDR1 reads KGHSH; CDR2 reads LQKENI. The CDR3 extends over 12 amino acids. V lost 3 bases and J lost 2, with 5 bases in between. The DNA for the CDR3 is TGTGCCAGCTCACCGGCAGCCTACGAGCAGTACTTC. This codes for CASSPAAYEQYF.

The V call is TRBV4-3, the J call TRBJ1-6, with D perhaps TRBD1 (5 bases). Deletions cut 1 base from V and 14 bases from J, with 27 bases between. The CDR3 is made up of 18 amino acids. The germline gives CDR1 LGHNA, CDR2 YSLEER. CDR3 sequence (DNA): TGCGCCAGCAGCCAAGCCCTACCGCGAGGGGCGGTAAGATTAGCCCTCCACTTT. This encodes CASSQALPRGAVRLALHF.

This CDR3 reads CATSRDGRAAKNIQYF. DNA for the CDR3: TGTGCCACCAGCAGAGACGGGAGGGCTGCCAAAAACATTCAGTACTTC. J is TRBJ2-4 and V is TRBV15; 8 bases align to TRBD2. The CDR3 loop spans 16 amino acids. Losses at the gene ends were 0 bases for V and 1 base for J; bases not matched to a gene: 2. Germline V gives CDR1 LNHNV, CDR2 YYDKDF (reference sequence).

This rearrangement joins TRBV4-1 to TRBJ1-2, with TRBD1 matching over 10 bases. The CDR3 totals 17 residues. Germline CDR1 reads MGHRA; CDR2 reads YSYEKL. V lost 2 bases, J lost 4 bases, and 10 bases stayed unmatched. Written as DNA, the CDR3 is TGCGCCAGCAGCCAACCGGGGACAGGGGCGAGATCCTATGGCTACACCTTC. Translating it yields CASSQPGTGARSYGYTF.

V usage is TRBV28 and J usage is TRBJ1-1, with D possibly TRBD1 on 5 matching bases. The CDR3 sequence is 11 residues long. Germline values: CDR1 MDHEN, CDR2 SYDVKM. V shed 8 bases and J shed 5 bases, with 9 bases lying between them. CDR3 loop: CASGRETEAFF. CDR3 sequence (DNA): TGTGCCAGCGGCAGGGAAACTGAAGCTTTCTTT.

This sequence joins TRBV7-8 and TRBJ1-1; no firm D call. Germline V gene sequence: CDR1 SGHVS, CDR2 FQNEAQ. With 1 base removed from V and 3 bases from J, the gap between germline ends came to 9 bases. The CDR3 loop spans 14 amino acids. In DNA form, the CDR3 reads TGTGCCAGCAGCTTAGGGCCGGGAGACACTGAAGCTTTCTTT. As protein: CASSLGPGDTEAFF.

The chain recombines TRBV6-1 with TRBJ2-3; 9 bases agree with TRBD2. Losses at the gene ends were 6 bases for V and 8 bases for J; bases not matched to a gene: 6. There are 13 residues in the CDR3. Germline CDR1 MNHNS, CDR2 SASEGT. The DNA of the CDR3 is TGTGCCAGCAGCGGGACTAGCCCTTCTACGCAGTATTTT. Translating gives CASSGTSPSTQYF.

This clone was observed a handful of times. The same CDR3 arises from other DNA sequences in this sample as well. This rearrangement joins TRBV5-1 to TRBJ2-2; D is undetermined. The CDR3 length is 15 residues. Germline V gene data show CDR1 as SGHRS and CDR2 as YFSETQ. V lost 0 bases and J 6 bases, leaving 12 bases between the germline ends. CDR3 in DNA: TGCGCCAGCAGCTTGGATCTTAGCTCCCCCGGGGAGCTGTTTTTT. This codes for CASSLDLSSPGELFF.

This clone was counted only a few times. The identical CDR3 is also encoded by other nucleotide sequences in the sample. The J gene is TRBJ2-5, the V gene TRBV30; D possibly corresponds to TRBD1 (5 bases). Trimming took off 0 bases at V and 4 bases at J, with 6 bases between the two ends. CDR1 is GTSNPN, CDR2 SVGIG, per germline (reference sequence). The CDR3 is 12 residues long. DNA of the CDR3: TGTGCCTGGAGTGTTAGGGGAGAGACCCAGTACTTC. As protein: CAWSVRGETQYF. The full variable domain, its missing parts supplied by reference TRBV30 and TRBJ2-5, is SQTIHQWPATLVQPVGSPLSLECTVEGTSNPNLYWYRQAAGRGLQLLFYSVGIGQISSEVPQNLSASRPQDRQFILSSKKLLLSDSGFYLCAWSVRGETQYFGPGTRLLVL.

With regard to this clone: Given a much more abundant clone one base away, this may be a read error. The chain uses TRBV21-1 and TRBJ2-5. TRBV21-1 is a listed pseudogene. This CDR3 has 10 residues. The CDR3 DNA sequence: TGTGCCAGCAGCTGGGAGACCCAGTACTTC. Amino acids: CASSWETQYF.

The chain employs TRBV29-1 and TRBJ2-1; possible D gene TRBD2, 6 bases. The CDR3 extends over 14 amino acids. The germline CDR1 and CDR2 sequences are SQVTM and ANQGSEA. Trimming left V 0 bases short and J 7 bases short, with 13 bases between. This CDR3 reads CSVEDRPGRNEQFF. CDR3 nucleotides: TGCAGCGTTGAAGATAGGCCAGGGAGGAATGAGCAGTTCTTC.

The CDR3 sequence is CASTARTGAVPGGSNNEQFF. The CDR3 bases are TGTGCCAGCACCGCCCGTACGGGGGCGGTTCCAGGCGGGAGTAACAATGAGCAGTTCTTC. V and J are TRBV27 and TRBJ2-1; a weak D match, TRBD2 (7 bases). The CDR3 loop spans 20 amino acids. Trimming removed 7 bases at V and 5 bases at J, with 33 bases between. The V gene's germline CDR1 is MNHEY and CDR2 SMNVEV (reference sequence).

The V gene is TRBV5-4, the J gene TRBJ2-1; TRBD2 agrees at 13 bases. With 3 bases clipped from V and 6 bases from J, the junction kept 3 bases outside the gene matches. Germline CDR1 SGHNT, CDR2 YYREEE (reference sequence). The CDR3 sequence is 15 residues long. As DNA, the CDR3 is TGTGCCAGCAGCTCAAGACTAGCGGGAGGCAATGAGCAGTTCTTC. As protein: CASSSRLAGGNEQFF.

The gene calls are TRBV4-3 and TRBJ2-5; D is tentatively TRBD1 or TRBD2 (5 bases each). There are 19 residues in the CDR3. Deletions cut 0 bases from V and 0 bases from J, with 20 bases between. Germline V lookup: CDR1 LGHNA, CDR2 YSLEER. CDR3 bases: TGCGCCAGCAGCCAAGAAACCCGGGGACGGTGGATGAACCAAGAGACCCAGTACTTC. Translated, it gives CASSQETRGRWMNQETQYF.

V usage is TRBV7-9 and J usage is TRBJ2-2; D possibly corresponds to TRBD2 (6 bases). This CDR3 is 17 amino acids long. From germline, CDR1 is SEHNR and CDR2 FQNEAQ (reference sequence). Trimming removed 5 bases from V and 7 bases from J, with 23 bases in between. In DNA form, the CDR3 reads TGTGCCAGCAGCGCCCCGCGGAGGCGGGATTTCGGCGGGGAGCTGTTTTTT. Encoded protein: CASSAPRRRDFGGELFF. The variable domain in full, completed from reference TRBV7-9 and TRBJ2-2, reads DTGVSQNPRHKITKRGQNVTFRCDPISEHNRLYWYRQTLGQGPEFLTYFQNEAQLEKSRLLSDRFSAERPKGSFSTLEIQRTEQGDSAMYLCASSAPRRRDFGGELFFGEGSRLTVL.

About this clone: The sample holds other DNA sequences that translate to the same CDR3. The chain employs TRBV7-2 and TRBJ1-1; the D is unclear. Germline V gives CDR1 SGHTA, CDR2 FQGNSA. This CDR3 spans 16 amino acids. Deletions cut 4 bases from V and 0 bases from J, with 15 bases between. CDR3 sequence (DNA): TGTGCCAGCAGCTCTCGGGCCCTGGGAATGAACACTGAAGCTTTCTTT. This translates into CASSSRALGMNTEAFF.

Note on this clone: The same CDR3 is also encoded by other DNA sequences in this sample. The chain is built from TRBV6-5 and TRBJ2-3; tentatively, D is TRBD1 or TRBD2 (6 bases each). This CDR3 contains 14 residues. Germline-derived CDR1 and CDR2 are MNHEY and SVGAGI. The V end lost 4 bases, the J end lost 3 bases, and 11 bases lay between the germline ends. The CDR3 here is CASSSRRGTDTQYF. The DNA of the CDR3 is TGTGCCAGCAGTTCCCGGAGGGGGACAGATACGCAGTATTTT.